Each of the 7 T cell receptor beta chains below was sequenced from the same sample in a study of blood T cell repertoires in COVID-19. Produced via immunoSEQ multiplex PCR; TCRdb's table is partial and in-frame only. The sample lists nearly 55,000 clones; roughly three quarters were seen once. The sequencing sample was made of peripheral blood. The source of these receptors is a human donor with active or convalescent COVID-19. The donor label of this sample is uncertain.

This chain connects TRBV14 to TRBJ2-5, with 7 positions matching TRBD2. The CDR3 has 15 residues. Trimming took 0 bases from V and 4 from J; bases not matched to a gene: 5. The germline CDR1 and CDR2 sequences are SGHDN and FVKESK. The chain's CDR3 is CASSQEASGLETQYF. CDR3 nucleotides: TGTGCCAGCAGCCAAGAAGCTAGCGGCCTAGAGACCCAGTACTTC.

A single count supports this clone. The chain carries TRBV29-1 and TRBJ2-1; 13 bases agree with TRBD2. Germline V gene data show CDR1 as SQVTM and CDR2 as ANQGSEA. Trimming cost V 1 base and J 9 bases; bases outside gene matches: 6. The CDR3 runs 15 residues. The CDR3 nucleotides read TGCAGCGTTGAAGGGACTAGCGGGAGTAATGGTGAGCAGTTCTTC. It yields the protein CSVEGTSGSNGEQFF.

This clone was observed a single time. The CDR3 here is CASSQDLAPPLHF. In nucleotides, the CDR3 is TGTGCCAGCAGCCAAGATCTGGCACCCCCCCTCCACTTT. This chain connects TRBV4-2 to TRBJ1-6; D not resolved. V was shortened by 0 bases and J by 13 bases, with 10 bases between the two germline ends. The CDR3 runs to 13 residues. The germline V gene has CDR1 LGHNA and CDR2 YNFKEQ.

This clone has a handful of counts. Additional DNA sequences in this sample encode the identical CDR3. The genes are TRBV2 and TRBJ1-2, with D possibly matching TRBD1 (6 bases). V lost 4 bases and J lost 2, with 8 bases in between. This CDR3 has 13 residues. Germline V gene lookup returns CDR1 SNHLY and CDR2 FYNNEI. CDR3 sequence: CASSVQGNYGYTF. CDR3 coding DNA: TGTGCCAGCAGTGTACAGGGCAACTATGGCTACACCTTC.

This chain uses TRBV7-2 with TRBJ2-7, with 7 positions matching TRBD2. This CDR3 has 15 amino acids. The J segment lost 0 bases and the V segment lost 5 bases, leaving 7 bases of the junction unmatched. Per germline, CDR1 SGHTA and CDR2 FQGNSA. The CDR3 nucleotides are TGTGCCAGCAGCCAGACTAGCCTGAGCTCCTACGAGCAGTACTTC. Translating it yields CASSQTSLSSYEQYF.

The V call is TRBV5-1, the J call TRBJ2-7; D may be TRBD1 (6 bases). Germline CDR1 and CDR2: SGHRS and YFSETQ. The CDR3 runs 13 residues. V lost 6 bases to trimming and J lost 5 bases, with 15 bases between them. DNA of the CDR3: TGCGCCAGCACCAAGACGGGACACGACGAGCAGTACTTC. This sequence encodes CASTKTGHDEQYF.

The chain has TRBV5-4 and TRBJ2-7; 7 bases agree with TRBD2. The CDR3 contains 13 residues. Germline values: CDR1 SGHNT, CDR2 YYREEE (reference sequence). J lost 3 bases, V lost 5 bases, and 5 bases had no gene match. The CDR3 DNA reads TGTGCCAGCAGTCTCGCGGGAGTCTACGAGCAGTACTTC. Protein product: CASSLAGVYEQYF.